Listed here is a single T cell receptor (beta chain). Its antigen is as yet unknown. RNA was extracted with the RNeasy kit, and a quantity of 0.5 to 1 ug was reverse transcribed using random hexamers. Amplification of TCR beta CDR3 across 54 Vbeta and 13 Jbeta was performed with immunoSEQ multiplex PCR. TCRdb reprocessed the immunoSEQ multiplex PCR reads with MiXCR, giving one entry per CDR3 protein. This sample carries under 350,000 distinct CDR3 sequences, 90% to 95% of them seen once, and the ten largest clones take approximately 0.065%. This sample is drawn from a study of CD8 T cells in Susac syndrome. CDR1 LNHDA and CDR2 SQIVND come from the germline V gene (reference sequence). Unmatched junction bases numbered 13, after V lost 5 bases and J lost 2 bases. The CDR3 has 19 residues. Blood CD8+ and CD4+ T cells underwent high-throughput TCR beta sequencing. The TEMRA cells underwent FACS enrichment, while the CD8+ and CD4+ T cells underwent negative isolation.

Study-wide points: Regarding the TCR sequencing and HLA analysis, the study admitted that a relatively small number of individuals were involved.

The chain has TRBV19 and TRBJ2-3; TRBD2 matches 13 bases. The receptor's source is a human donor with multiple sclerosis. The specimen sequenced was CD4+ T cells from PBMCs. The CDR3 region is CASSPLTGGTSGTTDTQYF. The CDR3 nucleotides are TGTGCCAGTAGTCCACTGACAGGGGGGACTAGCGGGACCACAGATACGCAGTATTTT.